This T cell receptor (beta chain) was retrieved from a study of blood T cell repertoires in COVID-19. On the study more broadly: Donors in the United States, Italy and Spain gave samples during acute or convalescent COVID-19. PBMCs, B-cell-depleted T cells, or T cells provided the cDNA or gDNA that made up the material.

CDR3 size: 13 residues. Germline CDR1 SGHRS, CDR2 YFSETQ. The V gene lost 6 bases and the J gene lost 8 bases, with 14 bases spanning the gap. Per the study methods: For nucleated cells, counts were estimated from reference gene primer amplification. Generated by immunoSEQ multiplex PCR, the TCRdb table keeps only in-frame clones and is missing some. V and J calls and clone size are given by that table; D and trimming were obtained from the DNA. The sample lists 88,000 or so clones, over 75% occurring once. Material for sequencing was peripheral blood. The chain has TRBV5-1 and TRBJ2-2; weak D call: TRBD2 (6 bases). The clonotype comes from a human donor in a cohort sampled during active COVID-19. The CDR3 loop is CASNAGGPGELFF. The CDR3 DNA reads TGCGCCAGCAACGCCGGGGGTCCGGGGGAGCTGTTTTTT.